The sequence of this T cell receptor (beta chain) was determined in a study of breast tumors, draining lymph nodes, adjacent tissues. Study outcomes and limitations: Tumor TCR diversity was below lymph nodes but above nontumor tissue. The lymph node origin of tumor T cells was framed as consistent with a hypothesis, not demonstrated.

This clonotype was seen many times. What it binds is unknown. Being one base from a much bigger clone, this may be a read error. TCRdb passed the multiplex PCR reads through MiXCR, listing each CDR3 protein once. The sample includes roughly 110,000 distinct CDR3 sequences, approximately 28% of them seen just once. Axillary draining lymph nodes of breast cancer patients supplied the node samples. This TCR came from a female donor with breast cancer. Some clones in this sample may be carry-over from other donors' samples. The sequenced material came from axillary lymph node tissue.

The CDR3 reads CASSRGSPSRLQYF. The DNA for the CDR3 is TGTGCCAGCAGTCGGGGGAGCCCGTCTAGGTTGCAGTACTTC. J is TRBJ2-7 and V is TRBV6-4; TRBD2 might be the D (6 bases). The CDR3 runs to 14 residues. V was clipped by 5 bases and J by 9 bases, with 20 bases between them. Germline CDR1 is MRHNA and CDR2 is SNTAGT.